This T cell receptor (beta chain) derives from a study of blood T cells in healthy people across ages. Study-level findings and limits: Per-million-T-cell TCR beta diversity fell roughly linearly with age.

Using a J-beta primer mix together with a sample-barcoded 5' primer, a second PCR was run for about 7 to 12 cycles. From the 5' RACE reads, TCRdb called clonotypes with MiXCR, one entry per CDR3 protein. The data show about 970,000 distinct CDR3 sequences, about 53% seen once. Notes on this clonotype: Its antigen is unknown.

The CDR3 sequence is 15 residues long. V was clipped by 3 bases and J by 3 bases, with 14 bases between them. CDR1 is MGHDK and CDR2 is SYGVNS in the germline V gene. This TCR was sampled from a woman aged 55-70 years in good health. The sequenced material came from blood. The chain carries TRBV25-1 and TRBJ1-1, with D unclear. CDR3 protein: CASSDLRTGYTEAFF. CDR3 nucleotide sequence: TGTGCCAGCAGTGATCTAAGGACTGGGTACACTGAAGCTTTCTTT.